This entry lists 29 T cell receptor beta chains sequenced from one sample in a study of blood T cell repertoires in COVID-19 (dated by TCRdb to the early 2020s). Receptor libraries were prepared by the immunoSEQ multiplex PCR assay. TCRdb provides this immuneACCESS table in a form limited to in-frame rearrangements. Some clones are lacking; in checked studies, under half of them reflect an unresolved V gene, and why the rest are absent is not known. This sample lists approximately 190,000 clones; about 88% were detected once. The ten largest clones add up to around 6% of the sample. The sample taken for sequencing was peripheral blood. Every receptor here comes from a man aged 40-50 years with active or convalescent COVID-19.

The chain has TRBV28 and TRBJ1-5; 9 nucleotides align to TRBD1. CDR1 MDHEN and CDR2 SYDVKM come from the germline V gene. The CDR3 is 15 amino acids. The trim removed 5 bases at V and 7 bases at J, leaving 9 bases unmatched. CDR3: CASSTGDRENQPQHF. Written as DNA, the CDR3 is TGTGCCAGCAGTACAGGGGACAGGGAAAACCAGCCCCAGCATTTT.

This sequence joins TRBV6-5 and TRBJ1-1; D possibly corresponds to TRBD1 (6 bases). This CDR3 contains 14 residues. CDR1 and CDR2 from the germline V gene are MNHEY and SVGAGI. V was clipped by 5 bases and J by 1 base, with 11 bases between them. CDR3 amino acids: CASSLTGSNTEAFF. The CDR3 coding sequence is TGTGCCAGCAGTCTGACAGGTTCGAACACTGAAGCTTTCTTT.

This chain joins TRBV6-5 and TRBJ2-7; TRBD1 might be the D (5 bases). Trimming took off 7 bases at V and 12 bases at J, with 19 bases between the two ends. CDR3 length equals 12 residues. Germline-derived CDR1 and CDR2 are MNHEY and SVGAGI. CDR3 coding DNA: TGTGCCAGCAAGGCATCCGGCAGGGATTGGTACTTC. Its translation: CASKASGRDWYF.

The chain carries TRBV3-1 (or the pseudogene TRBV3-2) and TRBJ2-3, with unresolved D. Germline lookup yields CDR1 LGHDT and CDR2 YNNKEL (reference sequence). The V end lost 3 bases, the J end lost 10 bases, and 11 bases lay between the germline ends. This CDR3 has 12 residues. This CDR3 is CASSHPGTAQYF. The CDR3, as DNA: TGTGCCAGCAGCCACCCCGGTACGGCGCAGTATTTT.

The chain couples TRBV25-1 to TRBJ2-1; the match to TRBD2 covers 9 bases. With V trimmed by 3 bases and J by 6 bases, 9 bases remained unmatched. The CDR3 contains 16 residues. The V gene's germline CDR1 is MGHDK and CDR2 SYGVNS. The CDR3 region has the DNA TGTGCCAGCAGTGATTTGAGTCTAGCGGGGCGCAATGAGCAGTTCTTC. It yields the protein CASSDLSLAGRNEQFF.

This chain joins TRBV19 and TRBJ2-3; 9 bases are a match to TRBD2. This CDR3 has 17 amino acids. Germline V gene lookup returns CDR1 LNHDA and CDR2 SQIVND (reference sequence). The V and J ends lost 2 bases and 0 bases, in that order; junction bases with no gene match: 6. CDR3 sequence (DNA): TGTGCCAGTAGTATAATTTTAGCGGGGGATAGCACAGATACGCAGTATTTT. Translation: CASSIILAGDSTDTQYF. The whole variable domain, filled in from reference TRBV19 and TRBJ2-3, reads DGGITQSPKYLFRKEGQNVTLSCEQNLNHDAMYWYRQDPGQGLRLIYYSQIVNDFQKGDIAEGYSVSREKKESFPLTVTSAQKNPTAFYLCASSIILAGDSTDTQYFGPGTRLTVL.

Here the CDR3 reads CASSLRDTTEQYF. For the CDR3, the DNA is TGTGCCAGCAGCTTACGAGATACTACCGAGCAGTACTTC. The genes are TRBV27 and TRBJ2-7; no clear D. Trimming cost V 6 bases and J 6 bases, with 15 bases left between them. Germline values: CDR1 MNHEY, CDR2 SMNVEV (reference sequence). This CDR3 has 13 residues.

The chain employs TRBV9 and TRBJ2-5; 10 nucleotides match TRBD1. V was pared by 4 bases and J by 4 bases, with 7 bases of the junction left unmatched. This CDR3 spans 15 amino acids. Germline V gene data show CDR1 as SGDLS and CDR2 as YYNGEE. The CDR3 is CASSPQGQGRETQYF. The CDR3 nucleotides read TGTGCCAGCAGCCCCCAGGGACAGGGGAGAGAGACCCAGTACTTC. Based on the CDR3 plus reference TRBV9 and TRBJ2-5, the full variable domain is DSGVTQTPKHLITATGQRVTLRCSPRSGDLSVYWYQQSLDQGLQFLIQYYNGEERAKGNILERFSAQQFPDLHSELNLSSLELGDSALYFCASSPQGQGRETQYFGPGTRLLVL.

This clone was detected only once. The chain uses TRBV5-4 and TRBJ1-1, with unresolved D. The V gene's germline CDR1 is SGHNT and CDR2 YYREEE (reference sequence). The CDR3 is made up of 16 amino acids. Trimming removed 3 bases from V and 2 bases from J, with 17 bases in between. The DNA for the CDR3 is TGTGCCAGCAGCTCGCTGTTACCGGGATATAACACTGAAGCTTTCTTT. Encoded protein: CASSSLLPGYNTEAFF. The whole variable domain, remainder taken from reference TRBV5-4 and TRBJ1-1, is ETGVTQSPTHLIKTRGQQVTLRCSSQSGHNTVSWYQQALGQGPQFIFQYYREEENGRGNFPPRFSGLQFPNYSSELNVNALELDDSALYLCASSSLLPGYNTEAFFGQGTRLTVV.

The chain links TRBV7-2 to TRBJ1-1, with D tentatively TRBD1 (6 bases). The CDR3 contains 15 residues. Per germline, CDR1 SGHTA and CDR2 FQGNSA. The germline V and J ends were trimmed by 2 bases and 5 bases, with 15 bases remaining between them. In DNA, the CDR3 is TGTGCCAGCAGCTTAACCCGAGGGGGTGGGACTGAAGCTTTCTTT. This translates into CASSLTRGGGTEAFF.

The chain has TRBV7-6 and TRBJ1-4; D not certain. The germline V and J ends were trimmed by 1 base and 5 bases, with 11 bases remaining between them. Germline V lookup: CDR1 SGHVS, CDR2 FNYEAQ. CDR3 size: 15 residues. The CDR3 DNA sequence: TGTGCCAGCAGCTTAGATCCCGGCGGGAATGAAAAACTGTTTTTT. Protein product: CASSLDPGGNEKLFF.

This clone was seen a single time. J is TRBJ2-1 and V is TRBV4-2, with a tentative D call TRBD2 (5 bases). The V gene lost 0 bases and the J gene lost 8 bases, with 17 bases spanning the gap. CDR1 and CDR2 (germline): LGHNA, YNFKEQ. The CDR3 loop spans 16 amino acids. The CDR3 here is CASSQDSRLASYEQFF. The CDR3 DNA follows: TGTGCCAGCAGCCAAGATAGTCGTCTAGCCTCCTATGAGCAGTTCTTC.

This clone has just a few counts. The chain is built from TRBV7-2 and TRBJ1-5, with D possibly being TRBD1 (5 bases). The CDR3 loop spans 14 amino acids. Germline CDR1 is SGHTA and CDR2 is FQGNSA. V lost 5 bases and J 0 bases, leaving 8 bases between the germline ends. CDR3 protein: CASSPTDSNQPQHF. The CDR3 region has the DNA TGTGCCAGCAGCCCGACAGATAGCAATCAGCCCCAGCATTTT.

This clone has just a few counts. This same CDR3 is encoded by further DNA sequences in the sample. V and J are TRBV7-9 and TRBJ1-1; no reliable D call. V was shortened by 0 bases and J by 1 base, with 6 bases between the two germline ends. This CDR3 region has 14 residues. From germline, CDR1 is SEHNR and CDR2 FQNEAQ (reference sequence). In nucleotides, the CDR3 is TGTGCCAGCAGCTTAGCATCCGGGAACACTGAAGCTTTCTTT. Amino acid sequence: CASSLASGNTEAFF.

J is TRBJ2-3 and V is TRBV18; TRBD1 agrees at 8 bases. V lost 3 bases and J lost 0; bases outside the gene matches: 2. The germline V gene has CDR1 KGHSH and CDR2 LQKENI. The CDR3 covers 15 residues. Here the CDR3 DNA reads TGTGCCAGCTCACCTCAGGGGGCAAGCACAGATACGCAGTATTTT. Translation: CASSPQGASTDTQYF.

The gene calls are TRBV7-6 and TRBJ1-3, with 8 positions matching TRBD1. The germline gives CDR1 SGHVS, CDR2 FNYEAQ. V lost 0 bases, J lost 4 bases, and 14 bases stayed unmatched. This CDR3 has 19 residues. The CDR3 nucleotides read TGTGCCAGCAGCTTAGCCCCGGATCTCAGGGGGCTTGGAGGAAACACCATATATTTT. Translating gives CASSLAPDLRGLGGNTIYF.

V is TRBV7-9 and J is TRBJ2-3; D may be TRBD2 (6 bases). The CDR3 is made up of 12 amino acids. The germline CDR1 and CDR2 sequences are SEHNR and FQNEAQ (reference sequence). V gave up 5 bases and J gave up 6 bases, with 9 bases separating them. CDR3 sequence reads: CASSGLADTQYF. For the CDR3, the DNA is TGTGCCAGCAGCGGGCTAGCGGATACGCAGTATTTT.

This chain uses TRBV30 with TRBJ2-1, with 13 nucleotides matching TRBD2. The CDR3 runs 15 residues. The trim removed 2 bases at V and 5 bases at J, leaving 3 bases unmatched. Germline CDR1 and CDR2: GTSNPN and SVGIG (reference sequence). Here the CDR3 reads CAWSLGTSGNNEQFF. The CDR3 DNA reads as TGTGCCTGGAGTCTAGGGACTAGCGGGAACAATGAGCAGTTCTTC.

This sequence joins TRBV5-5 and TRBJ1-1; D uncertain. Germline CDR1 reads SGHKS; CDR2 reads YYEKEE (reference sequence). The ends were cut back, 0 bases at V and 5 bases at J, with 14 bases in the middle. The length of the CDR3 is 15 residues. For the CDR3, the DNA is TGTGCCAGCAGCTTGGTACCGTTTATGGAGACTGAAGCTTTCTTT. This codes for CASSLVPFMETEAFF.

This clone was counted between two and nine times. The CDR3 loop reads CASSLGGLAEAYEQYF. The CDR3, as DNA: TGTGCCAGCAGCTTAGGTGGACTAGCGGAAGCCTACGAGCAGTACTTC. V usage is TRBV11-2 and J usage is TRBJ2-7, with 10 bases matching TRBD2. The CDR3 extends over 16 amino acids. CDR1 is SGHAT and CDR2 is FQNNGV in the germline V gene. Trimming removed 1 base from V and 2 bases from J; junction bases left unmatched: 5.

The CDR3 coding sequence is TGTGCCAGCAGCCCAGAAGTGGCGGGGGGGCCTGATACGCAGTATTTT. Translating it yields CASSPEVAGGPDTQYF. The chain links TRBV7-2 to TRBJ2-3, with TRBD2 matching 9 bases. This CDR3 spans 16 amino acids. The V gene's germline CDR1 is SGHTA and CDR2 FQGNSA. V trimming: 5 bases; J trimming: 6 bases; junction bases outside the gene matches: 12.

The V call is TRBV7-9, the J call TRBJ2-1; D perhaps matches TRBD2 (5 bases). Trimming stripped 7 bases from V and 8 bases from J, with 9 bases between. Germline lookup yields CDR1 SEHNR and CDR2 FQNEAQ (reference sequence). CDR3 length equals 11 residues. The CDR3 region is CASTWRDEQFF. CDR3 in DNA: TGTGCCAGCACCTGGCGGGATGAGCAGTTCTTC.

The chain links TRBV2 to TRBJ2-7; D possibly corresponds to TRBD2 (6 bases). There are 15 residues in the CDR3. Per the germline V gene, CDR1 is SNHLY and CDR2 is FYNNEI. Trimming removed 6 bases at V and 0 bases at J, with 15 bases between. The CDR3 is CASRLDRDFSYEQYF. The DNA for the CDR3 is TGTGCCAGCAGACTTGACCGGGACTTCTCCTACGAGCAGTACTTC.

The V and J genes are TRBV28 and TRBJ1-5; 7 nucleotides align to TRBD1. J was trimmed by 1 base and V by 5 bases; bases with no gene match: 5. Germline CDR1 and CDR2: MDHEN and SYDVKM. The CDR3 runs 15 residues. CDR3 region: CASSDNRGSNQPQHF. CDR3 nucleotide sequence: TGTGCCAGCAGTGACAACAGGGGAAGCAATCAGCCCCAGCATTTT. The entire variable domain, with the rest obtained from reference TRBV28 and TRBJ1-5, is as follows: DVKVTQSSRYLVKRTGEKVFLECVQDMDHENMFWYRQDPGLGLRLIYFSYDVKMKEKGDIPEGYSVSREKKERFSLILESASTNQTSMYLCASSDNRGSNQPQHFGDGTRLSIL.

This clone came up a few times. The chain recombines TRBV19 with TRBJ1-5, with D tentatively TRBD1 (5 bases). The length of the CDR3 is 15 residues. V lost 9 bases to trimming and J lost 6 bases, with 21 bases between them. Germline CDR1 is LNHDA and CDR2 is SQIVND (reference sequence). CDR3 sequence (DNA): TGTGCCAGCAAGTGGCGGCAGGGAGGCGGTCAGCCCCAGCATTTT. Its translation: CASKWRQGGGQPQHF.

The table lists this clone with a few counts. The V gene is TRBV23-1, the J gene TRBJ2-7; a weak D match, TRBD1 (6 bases). TRBV23-1 falls under the ORF class, with uncertain function. The CDR3 is 13 amino acids. The germline V and J ends were trimmed by 3 bases and 6 bases, with 12 bases remaining between them. CDR3 sequence (DNA): TGCGCCAGCAGTCACCCACAGGGAGCCGAGCAGTACTTC. Protein product: CASSHPQGAEQYF.

The chain links TRBV29-1 to TRBJ2-5; 9 bases align to TRBD1. CDR1 SQVTM and CDR2 ANQGSEA come from the germline V gene. V trimming: 2 bases; J trimming: 2 bases; junction bases outside the gene matches: 9. CDR3 length: 16 residues. CDR3 sequence: CSVEFATGGLQETQYF. In nucleotides, the CDR3 is TGCAGCGTTGAATTCGCAACAGGGGGCTTACAAGAGACCCAGTACTTC. The full variable domain, in which reference TRBV29-1 and TRBJ2-5 provide the parts outside the CDR3, is SAVISQKPSRDICQRGTSLTIQCQVDSQVTMMFWYRQQPGQSLTLIATANQGSEATYESGFVIDKFPISRPNLTFSTLTVSNMSPEDSSIYLCSVEFATGGLQETQYFGPGTRLLVL.

This chain links TRBV6-5 with TRBJ1-2; tentative D call: TRBD1 (5 bases). The CDR3 runs 15 residues. Germline lookup yields CDR1 MNHEY and CDR2 SVGAGI. V was clipped by 5 bases and J by 1 base, with 14 bases between them. The CDR3 nucleotides read TGTGCCAGCAGTAATCGACAGAGTGTTAACTATGGCTACACCTTC. Encoded protein: CASSNRQSVNYGYTF.

In DNA form, the CDR3 reads TGTGCCAGTAGTCTGGGACAGGGGAATGAAAAACTGTTTTTT. This sequence encodes CASSLGQGNEKLFF. This chain uses TRBV19 with TRBJ1-4; 10 bases map to TRBD1. The V gene's germline CDR1 is LNHDA and CDR2 SQIVND (reference sequence). V shed 5 bases, J shed 5 bases, and the junction held 2 bases outside the gene matches. CDR3 size: 14 residues.